This T cell receptor beta chain was captured in a study of human T cells and chemical hapten exposure. Specified time point: pre-sensitization, week 0. The treatment here: therapeutic diphenylcyclopropenone sensitization with weekly scalp DPC. A single record per CDR3 protein comes from TCRdb applying MiXCR to the RACE reads. The data contain about 120,000 distinct CDR3 sequences, approximately 13% of them singletons. The CDR3 loop spans 16 amino acids. The germline V gene encodes CDR1 MDHEN and CDR2 SYDVKM. Deletions cut 6 bases from V and 1 base from J, with 18 bases between. The chain combines TRBV28 with TRBJ1-2; no clear D. The material sequenced was whole blood, taken in connection with sensitization to the hapten diphenylcyclopropenone (DPC). The clonotype comes from a young woman with alopecia areata. Some clones in this sample may be carry-over from other donors' samples. CDR3 sequence (DNA): TGTGCCAGCAGATCTACCCTGGACGGGATTAACTATGGCTACACCTTC. It codes for CASRSTLDGINYGYTF.